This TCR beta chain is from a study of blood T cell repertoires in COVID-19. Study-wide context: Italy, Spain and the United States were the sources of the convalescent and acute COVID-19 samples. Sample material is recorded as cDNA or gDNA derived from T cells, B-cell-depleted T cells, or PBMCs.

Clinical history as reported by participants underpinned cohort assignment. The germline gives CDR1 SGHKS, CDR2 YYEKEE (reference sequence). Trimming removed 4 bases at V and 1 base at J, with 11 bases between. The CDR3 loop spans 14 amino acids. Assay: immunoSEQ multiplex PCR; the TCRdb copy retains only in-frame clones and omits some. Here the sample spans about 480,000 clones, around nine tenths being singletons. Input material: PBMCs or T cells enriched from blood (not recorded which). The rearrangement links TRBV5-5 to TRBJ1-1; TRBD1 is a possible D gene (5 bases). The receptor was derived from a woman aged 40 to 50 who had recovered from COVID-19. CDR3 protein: CASSRTGANTEAFF. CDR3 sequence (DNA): TGTGCCAGCAGCCGTACAGGAGCGAACACTGAAGCTTTCTTT.